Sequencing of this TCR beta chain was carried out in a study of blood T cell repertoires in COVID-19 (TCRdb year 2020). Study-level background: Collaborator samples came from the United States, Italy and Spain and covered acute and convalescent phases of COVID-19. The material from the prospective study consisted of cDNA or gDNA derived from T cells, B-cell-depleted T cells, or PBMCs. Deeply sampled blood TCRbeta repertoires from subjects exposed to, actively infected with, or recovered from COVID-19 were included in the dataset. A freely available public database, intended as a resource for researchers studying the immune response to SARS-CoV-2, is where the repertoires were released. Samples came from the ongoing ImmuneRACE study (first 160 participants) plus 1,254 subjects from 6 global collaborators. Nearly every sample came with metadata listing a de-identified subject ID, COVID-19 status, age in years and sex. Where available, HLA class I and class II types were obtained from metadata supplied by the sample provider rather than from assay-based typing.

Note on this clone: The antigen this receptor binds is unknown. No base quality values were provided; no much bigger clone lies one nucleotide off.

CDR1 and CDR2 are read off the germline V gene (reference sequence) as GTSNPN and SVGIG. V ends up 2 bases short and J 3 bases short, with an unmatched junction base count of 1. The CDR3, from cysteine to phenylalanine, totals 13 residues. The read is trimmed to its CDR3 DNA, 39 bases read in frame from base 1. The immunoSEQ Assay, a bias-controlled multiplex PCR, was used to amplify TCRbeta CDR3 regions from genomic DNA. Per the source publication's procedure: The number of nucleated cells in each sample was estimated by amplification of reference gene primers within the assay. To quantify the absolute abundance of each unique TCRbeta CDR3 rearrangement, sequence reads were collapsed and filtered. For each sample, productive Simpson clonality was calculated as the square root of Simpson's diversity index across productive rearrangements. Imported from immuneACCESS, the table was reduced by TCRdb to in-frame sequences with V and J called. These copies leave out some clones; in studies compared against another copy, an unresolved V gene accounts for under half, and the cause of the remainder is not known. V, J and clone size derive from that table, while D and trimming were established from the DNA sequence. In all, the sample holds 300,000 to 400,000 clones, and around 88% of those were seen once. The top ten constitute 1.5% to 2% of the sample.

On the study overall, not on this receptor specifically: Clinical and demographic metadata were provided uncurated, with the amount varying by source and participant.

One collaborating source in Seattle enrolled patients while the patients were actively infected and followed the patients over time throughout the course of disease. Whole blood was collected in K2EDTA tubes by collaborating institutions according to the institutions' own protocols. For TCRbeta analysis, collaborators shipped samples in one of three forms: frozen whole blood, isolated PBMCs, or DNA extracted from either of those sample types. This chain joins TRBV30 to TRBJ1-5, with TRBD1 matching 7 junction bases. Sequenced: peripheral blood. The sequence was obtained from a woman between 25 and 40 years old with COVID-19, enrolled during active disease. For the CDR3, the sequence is CAWSTGDNQPQHF. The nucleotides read TGTGCCTGGAGTACAGGGGACAATCAGCCCCAGCATTTT.